One sample yielded the 22 T cell receptor beta chains listed below, sequenced in a study of blood T cell repertoires in COVID-19. TCRdb's table, derived via immunoSEQ multiplex PCR, lists solely in-frame clones and lacks some. Of 200,000 to 250,000 clones listed, around nine tenths were seen once; the top ten hold about 4%. Sequencing input: PBMCs or T cells enriched from blood (not recorded which). Every receptor here comes from a woman in her twenties or thirties who had recovered from COVID-19.

The chain carries TRBV7-3 and TRBJ1-2; weak D call: TRBD1 (6 bases). The CDR3 loop spans 15 amino acids. Trimming removed 4 bases from V and 5 bases from J, with 17 bases in between. Germline CDR1 SGHTA, CDR2 FQGTGA. The CDR3 DNA sequence: TGTGCCAGCAGCTCGACAGGTGGTGGGTCATATGGCTACACCTTC. It translates to CASSSTGGGSYGYTF.

V is TRBV28 and J is TRBJ1-1; the D is unclear. Germline V lookup: CDR1 MDHEN, CDR2 SYDVKM. The V end lost 10 bases, the J end lost 10 bases, and 13 bases lay between the germline ends. The CDR3 is 10 amino acids. The CDR3 loop is CATGRDGAFF. Here the CDR3 DNA reads TGTGCCACCGGGAGGGATGGAGCTTTCTTT. Combining the CDR3 with reference TRBV28 and TRBJ1-1 gives the whole variable domain DVKVTQSSRYLVKRTGEKVFLECVQDMDHENMFWYRQDPGLGLRLIYFSYDVKMKEKGDIPEGYSVSREKKERFSLILESASTNQTSMYLCATGRDGAFFGQGTRLTVV.

The J gene is TRBJ1-1, the V gene TRBV21-1. TRBV21-1 is shown as a pseudogene. The CDR3 is 12 residues long. In DNA, the CDR3 is TGTGCCAGTGAACGGGGGGACACTGAAGCTTTCTTT. It yields the protein CASERGDTEAFF.

The chain carries TRBV21-1 and TRBJ2-3; the D call of TRBD2 is as the table states it, not checked on the DNA. TRBV21-1 is a pseudogene segment. The CDR3 totals 16 residues. The CDR3 sequence is CASSNKIAGTTDTQYF. The CDR3 region has the DNA TGTGCCAGCAGCAACAAAATAGCGGGGACCACAGATACGCAGTATTTT.

This clone has just one count. The chain uses TRBV7-9 and TRBJ2-3, with TRBD1 matching 7 bases. CDR3 length equals 15 residues. CDR1 and CDR2 (germline): SEHNR, FQNEAQ (reference sequence). Trimming at V came to 5 bases and at J to 0 bases, leaving 5 bases not matched to a gene. The CDR3 loop is CASSLQGVSTDTQYF. The CDR3 coding sequence is TGTGCCAGCAGCCTCCAGGGGGTAAGCACAGATACGCAGTATTTT.

This chain uses TRBV13 with TRBJ1-4, with D perhaps TRBD1 (5 bases). Germline CDR1 and CDR2: PRHDT and FYEKMQ (reference sequence). V lost 5 bases and J 6 bases, leaving 16 bases between the germline ends. The CDR3 loop spans 15 amino acids. The CDR3 protein is CASSRLTAGDEKLFF. CDR3 nucleotide sequence: TGTGCCAGCAGCCGACTGACAGCGGGGGATGAAAAACTGTTTTTT.

This clone has just one count. The rearrangement links TRBV9 to TRBJ1-4, with 8 bases matching TRBD1. The ends lost 0 bases at V and 5 bases at J; junction bases unmatched: 0. The V gene's germline CDR1 is SGDLS and CDR2 YYNGEE. The CDR3 is made up of 14 amino acids. The CDR3 region has the DNA TGTGCCAGCAGCGTAGGACAGGGGAATGAAAAACTGTTTTTT. Its protein product is CASSVGQGNEKLFF.

V usage is TRBV7-9 and J usage is TRBJ2-1; 8 bases are a match to TRBD2. Trimming took 6 bases from V and 2 from J; bases not matched to a gene: 6. The CDR3 contains 15 residues. CDR1 is SEHNR, CDR2 FQNEAQ, per germline (reference sequence). CDR3 in amino acids: CASSPSGSPYNEQFF. CDR3 DNA: TGTGCCAGCAGTCCAAGCGGGAGTCCCTACAATGAGCAGTTCTTC.

This chain joins TRBV7-8 and TRBJ2-7; TRBD2 matches at 13 bases. The ends lost 1 base at V and 2 bases at J; junction bases unmatched: 2. Per the germline V gene, CDR1 is SGHVS and CDR2 is FQNEAQ. CDR3 length: 16 residues. CDR3 in DNA: TGTGCCAGCAGCTTAGGGACTAGCGGGAGAACCTACGAGCAGTACTTC. Its protein is CASSLGTSGRTYEQYF. Looking up the rest from reference TRBV7-8 and TRBJ2-7 gives the full variable domain: GAGVSQSPRYKVAKRGQDVALRCDPISGHVSLFWYQQALGQGPEFLTYFQNEAQLDKSGLPSDRFFAERPEGSVSTLKIQRTQQEDSAVYLCASSLGTSGRTYEQYFGPGTRLTVT.

This chain connects TRBV21-1 to TRBJ2-7; no check of the table's D call, TRBD1, against the DNA was made. TRBV21-1 is designated a pseudogene. This CDR3 spans 12 amino acids. CDR3 nucleotide sequence: TGTGCCGGCCAGGGGATCAAAAACGAGCAGTACTTC. It translates to CAGQGIKNEQYF.

The J gene is TRBJ2-2, the V gene TRBV19; a weak D match, TRBD2 (6 bases). The germline V gene encodes CDR1 LNHDA and CDR2 SQIVND (reference sequence). V was cut by 5 bases and J by 1 base, with 11 bases left in between. CDR3 length: 15 residues. CDR3 in amino acids: CASSFRLENTGELFF. The CDR3 region has the DNA TGTGCCAGTAGTTTTAGACTAGAGAACACCGGGGAGCTGTTTTTT.

The CDR3 nucleotides are TGTGCCAGTACTAACTCCGCCAGGTCTAGCAATCAGCCCCAGCATTTT. This translates into CASTNSARSSNQPQHF. The J gene is TRBJ1-5, the V gene TRBV19, with D hard to call. V lost 7 bases to trimming and J lost 0 bases, with 16 bases between them. Germline CDR1 and CDR2: LNHDA and SQIVND (reference sequence). CDR3 length equals 16 residues.

This chain uses TRBV5-1 with TRBJ1-1; D not certain. Germline CDR1 SGHRS, CDR2 YFSETQ. The CDR3 extends over 13 amino acids. The V and J ends lost 2 bases and 3 bases respectively, with 8 bases between them. The CDR3 reads CASSFGGYTEAFF. The CDR3 DNA reads TGCGCCAGCAGCTTCGGAGGGTACACTGAAGCTTTCTTT.

The chain uses TRBV29-1 and TRBJ2-7, with 7 bases lining up with TRBD2. Germline CDR1 SQVTM, CDR2 ANQGSEA. The CDR3 loop spans 12 amino acids. Trimming at V came to 6 bases and at J to 4 bases, leaving 6 bases not matched to a gene. CDR3 in amino acids: CSVWGGPYEQYF. CDR3 bases: TGCAGCGTCTGGGGGGGTCCATACGAGCAGTACTTC.

J is TRBJ2-2 and V is TRBV10-3; TRBD1 agrees at 7 bases. This CDR3 region has 16 residues. With V trimmed by 8 bases and J by 2 bases, 11 bases remained unmatched. Germline CDR1 is ENHRY and CDR2 is SYGVKD. The chain's CDR3 is CAIARSGGGNTGELFF. The CDR3 DNA follows: TGTGCCATCGCAAGGTCAGGGGGTGGCAACACCGGGGAGCTGTTTTTT.

The J gene is TRBJ1-6, the V gene TRBV11-2; no firm D call. The CDR3 is 14 amino acids. V was pared by 0 bases and J by 7 bases, with 7 bases between. The germline gives CDR1 SGHAT, CDR2 FQNNGV. The CDR3 reads CASSLDVVNSPLHF. The CDR3 nucleotides read TGTGCCAGCAGCTTAGATGTCGTAAATTCACCCCTCCACTTT.

The rearrangement uses TRBV19 and TRBJ1-1; D ambiguous. Trimming pared 3 bases from V and 1 base from J, leaving 9 bases between. Germline lookup yields CDR1 LNHDA and CDR2 SQIVND (reference sequence). There are 14 residues in the CDR3. In DNA form, the CDR3 reads TGTGCCAGTAGTATGAGTGGAGGGAACACTGAAGCTTTCTTT. Translated: CASSMSGGNTEAFF. Complete variable domain (other parts from reference TRBV19 and TRBJ1-1): DGGITQSPKYLFRKEGQNVTLSCEQNLNHDAMYWYRQDPGQGLRLIYYSQIVNDFQKGDIAEGYSVSREKKESFPLTVTSAQKNPTAFYLCASSMSGGNTEAFFGQGTRLTVV.

The rearrangement links TRBV28 to TRBJ1-2; 9 bases fit TRBD1. The ends lost 7 bases at V and 2 bases at J; junction bases unmatched: 11. The CDR3 extends over 16 amino acids. The germline CDR1 and CDR2 sequences are MDHEN and SYDVKM. The CDR3 coding sequence is TGTGCCAGCACCAAACGGGCACAGGGGGCGAACTATGGCTACACCTTC. Encoded protein: CASTKRAQGANYGYTF.

This clone was picked up one time. This chain uses TRBV5-4 with TRBJ2-2; 9 nucleotides align to TRBD2. The CDR3 spans 16 residues. V lost 4 bases, J lost 4 bases, and 8 bases stayed unmatched. Per the germline V gene, CDR1 is SGHNT and CDR2 is YYREEE (reference sequence). The CDR3 nucleotides are TGTGCCAGCAGCACGGGACTAGCTCACGTCACCGGGGAGCTGTTTTTT. Translating gives CASSTGLAHVTGELFF.

This sequence joins TRBV7-2 and TRBJ1-5, with unresolved D. The germline V gene encodes CDR1 SGHTA and CDR2 FQGNSA. V gave up 5 bases and J gave up 4 bases, with 15 bases separating them. The CDR3 extends over 15 amino acids. The CDR3 spells CASSPGIRLNQPQHF. CDR3 DNA: TGTGCCAGCAGCCCGGGAATCCGGCTGAATCAGCCCCAGCATTTT. Using reference TRBV7-2 and TRBJ1-5 for the parts outside the CDR3, the full variable domain is GAGVSQSPSNKVTEKGKDVELRCDPISGHTALYWYRQSLGQGLEFLIYFQGNSAPDKSGLPSDRFSAERTGGSVSTLTIQRTQQEDSAVYLCASSPGIRLNQPQHFGDGTRLSIL.

The genes are TRBV28 and TRBJ2-1, with D tentatively TRBD2 (7 bases). CDR1 is MDHEN and CDR2 is SYDVKM in the germline V gene. Trimming removed 6 bases at V and 8 bases at J, with 23 bases between. This CDR3 is 16 amino acids long. CDR3: CASSSPSGEGRDEQFF. Here the CDR3 DNA reads TGTGCCAGCAGCTCACCTTCAGGGGAGGGTAGAGATGAGCAGTTCTTC.

The chain has TRBV28 and TRBJ2-5; the D gene is possibly TRBD1 (6 bases). The germline gives CDR1 MDHEN, CDR2 SYDVKM. The CDR3 is 14 residues long. Trimming left V 6 bases short and J 2 bases short, with 13 bases between. The CDR3: CASRTSQGQETQYF. For the CDR3, the DNA is TGTGCCAGCAGGACCTCACAGGGTCAAGAGACCCAGTACTTC.